Presented here are 21 T cell receptor beta chains from one specimen sequenced in a study of blood T cell repertoires in COVID-19. The repertoire was sequenced with immunoSEQ multiplex PCR; TCRdb's copy has only in-frame clones and lacks some. The sample holds 200,000 to 300,000 clones, 65% to 85% seen once. Sequencing was done on a sample of peripheral blood. The receptors shown here come from a human donor in a cohort sampled during active COVID-19.

This chain uses TRBV29-1 with TRBJ2-3; the D is unclear. Trimming stripped 7 bases from V and 9 bases from J, with 26 bases between. The length of the CDR3 is 15 residues. Germline CDR1 is SQVTM and CDR2 is ANQGSEA. The CDR3 loop is CSAMMPGSSRPTQYF. The DNA of the CDR3 is TGCAGCGCTATGATGCCTGGGTCCTCTAGACCGACGCAGTATTTT.

The chain has TRBV18 and TRBJ2-7, with TRBD2 as a possible D gene (5 bases). Germline V gene data show CDR1 as KGHSH and CDR2 as LQKENI. The CDR3 is made up of 15 amino acids. Trimming took 2 bases from V and 1 from J, leaving 12 bases between them. CDR3 in amino acids: CASSPSGIPSYEQYF. Written as DNA, the CDR3 is TGTGCCAGCTCACCATCGGGGATCCCTTCCTACGAGCAGTACTTC.

This sequence joins TRBV24-1 and TRBJ1-6; 10 positions agree with TRBD1. CDR1 and CDR2 from the germline V gene are KGHDR and SFDVKD. The CDR3 extends over 15 amino acids. With V trimmed by 10 bases and J by 7 bases, 9 bases remained unmatched. This CDR3 is CATFDRGRQNSPLHF. The CDR3 nucleotides read TGTGCCACTTTTGACAGGGGGCGGCAGAATTCACCCCTCCACTTT.

V and J are TRBV5-1 and TRBJ2-3; weak D call: TRBD2 (5 bases). CDR3 length: 13 amino acids. V was clipped by 5 bases and J by 3 bases, with 10 bases between them. Germline V gives CDR1 SGHRS, CDR2 YFSETQ. The chain's CDR3 is CASSYSGTDTQYF. CDR3 coding DNA: TGCGCCAGCAGTTATTCGGGGACAGATACGCAGTATTTT.

The CDR3 loop reads CATQGDSNQPQHF. The CDR3 nucleotides are TGTGCCACCCAGGGGGATAGCAATCAGCCCCAGCATTTT. The chain is built from TRBV24-1 and TRBJ1-5; TRBD1 agrees at 7 bases. The CDR3 runs to 13 residues. Losses at the gene ends were 9 bases for V and 0 bases for J; bases not matched to a gene: 1. Germline lookup yields CDR1 KGHDR and CDR2 SFDVKD.

This clone was recorded only once. Here the CDR3 reads CASSPQQGETDTQYF. The DNA of the CDR3 is TGTGCCAGCTCACCACAACAGGGGGAGACAGATACGCAGTATTTT. The chain recombines TRBV18 with TRBJ2-3, with 8 positions matching TRBD1. Trimming took 1 base from V and 3 from J; bases not matched to a gene: 3. The CDR3 runs 15 residues. Looked up from germline, CDR1 is KGHSH and CDR2 is LQKENI.

The CDR3 region is CACREPSLYNSPLHF. CDR3 DNA sequence: TGTGCCTGCCGAGAGCCAAGTCTATATAATTCACCCCTCCACTTT. This sequence joins TRBV30 and TRBJ1-6; no clear D gene. CDR3 length: 15 residues. Trimming left V 6 bases short and J 4 bases short, with 16 bases between. The germline CDR1 and CDR2 sequences are GTSNPN and SVGIG (reference sequence).

The sample holds a few counts of this clone. The J gene is TRBJ2-3, the V gene TRBV28; 11 bases match TRBD2. Trimming removed 5 bases from V and 2 bases from J; junction bases left unmatched: 15. The CDR3 covers 19 residues. CDR1 and CDR2 (germline): MDHEN, SYDVKM. CDR3 DNA: TGTGCCAGCAGTCTTAGGGGTAGGCTAGCGGGAGGAAACACAGATACGCAGTATTTT. This sequence encodes CASSLRGRLAGGNTDTQYF.

This clone was seen at least ten times. Other DNA sequences in this specimen translate into the identical CDR3. The chain recombines TRBV27 with TRBJ2-7; TRBD1 aligns across 8 bases. Germline-derived CDR1 and CDR2 are MNHEY and SMNVEV (reference sequence). After removal of 5 bases from V and 3 bases from J, the junction contained 6 bases not matched to a gene. This CDR3 has 14 amino acids. The CDR3 protein is CASSPGQGHYEQYF. The CDR3 DNA is TGTGCCAGCAGTCCCGGACAGGGTCACTACGAGCAGTACTTC.

This chain uses TRBV4-1 with TRBJ2-1; D may be TRBD1 (6 bases). Trimming removed 1 base at V and 3 bases at J, with 19 bases between. The CDR3 consists of 18 residues. Germline V CDR1 and CDR2: MGHRA, YSYEKL. CDR3 in amino acids: CASSQVSKGQGFYNEQFF. The DNA of the CDR3 is TGCGCCAGCAGCCAAGTATCTAAAGGGCAGGGGTTCTACAATGAGCAGTTCTTC.

The CDR3, as DNA: TGTGCCAGCAGCATCGGGACAGGCTCCTACGAGCAGTACTTC. Translated: CASSIGTGSYEQYF. The V and J genes are TRBV9 and TRBJ2-7, with TRBD1 identical over 8 bases. Looked up from germline, CDR1 is SGDLS and CDR2 is YYNGEE. J gave up 0 bases and V 4 bases, and 3 bases lay outside the gene matches. There are 14 residues in the CDR3.

V usage is TRBV6-5 and J usage is TRBJ1-6; 7 bases agree with TRBD1. V was pared by 7 bases and J by 7 bases, with 7 bases of the junction left unmatched. The germline gives CDR1 MNHEY, CDR2 SVGAGI. The CDR3 runs 14 residues. The CDR3 coding sequence is TGTGCCAGCACCCAGGGGGGTACAAATTCACCCCTCCACTTT. It translates to CASTQGGTNSPLHF.

This chain connects TRBV6-5 to TRBJ1-4; 8 nucleotides match TRBD1. This CDR3 comprises 15 residues. Germline loops: CDR1 MNHEY, CDR2 SVGAGI. J gave up 7 bases and V 2 bases, and 6 bases lay outside the gene matches. The CDR3 bases are TGTGCCAGCAGTTACCTAGGACAGGGCCGTGAAAAACTGTTTTTT. This codes for CASSYLGQGREKLFF.

This sequence joins TRBV2 and TRBJ1-5; 8 nucleotides align to TRBD1. Germline trimming cut 7 bases from V and 5 bases from J; bases unmatched to any gene: 4. The germline gives CDR1 SNHLY, CDR2 FYNNEI. The CDR3 loop spans 13 amino acids. As DNA, the CDR3 is TGTGCCAGCACCCCGACAGGGGATCAGCCCCAGCATTTT. This gives the protein CASTPTGDQPQHF. The entire variable domain, with the rest obtained from reference TRBV2 and TRBJ1-5, is as follows: EPEVTQTPSHQVTQMGQEVILRCVPISNHLYFYWYRQILGQKVEFLVSFYNNEISEKSEIFDDQFSVERPDGSNFTLKIRSTKLEDSAMYFCASTPTGDQPQHFGDGTRLSIL.

The sample holds one count of this clone. The chain links TRBV15 to TRBJ1-4; tentative D call: TRBD1 (5 bases). V shed 1 base and J shed 4 bases, with 7 bases lying between them. The germline V gene has CDR1 LNHNV and CDR2 YYDKDF (reference sequence). The CDR3 covers 14 residues. The CDR3 region has the DNA TGTGCCACCAGCAGAGGGGGGGATAATGAAAAACTGTTTTTT. Amino acids: CATSRGGDNEKLFF. The full variable domain, with the rest looked up from reference TRBV15 and TRBJ1-4, is DAMVIQNPRYQVTQFGKPVTLSCSQTLNHNVMYWYQQKSSQAPKLLFHYYDKDFNNEADTPDNFQSRRPNTSFCFLDIRSPGLGDTAMYLCATSRGGDNEKLFFGSGTQLSVL.

This chain joins TRBV12-5 and TRBJ2-5; 8 nucleotides agree with TRBD2. The CDR3 length is 14 residues. The germline V gene has CDR1 LGHNT and CDR2 FRNRAP. V lost 2 bases, J lost 3 bases, and 2 bases stayed unmatched. CDR3 protein: CASGLSGRKETQYF. CDR3 nucleotides: TGTGCTAGTGGTTTGAGCGGGAGAAAAGAGACCCAGTACTTC.

The rearrangement links TRBV4-2 to TRBJ1-5, with 7 bases fitting TRBD1. J was trimmed by 5 bases and V by 3 bases; bases with no gene match: 7. This CDR3 contains 15 residues. CDR1 and CDR2 from the germline V gene are LGHNA and YNFKEQ. CDR3 protein: CASSQGHRGDQPQHF. CDR3 nucleotide sequence: TGTGCCAGCAGCCAGGGACACAGGGGTGATCAGCCCCAGCATTTT.

The CDR3 is CASSLLGSGNQPQHF. The CDR3 DNA is TGTGCCAGCAGTTTATTGGGGAGTGGTAATCAGCCCCAGCATTTT. This chain joins TRBV28 and TRBJ1-5; D unresolved. The CDR3 covers 15 residues. V lost 1 base and J lost 4, with 11 bases in between. Looked up from germline, CDR1 is MDHEN and CDR2 is SYDVKM.

The chain is built from TRBV11-2 and TRBJ2-5, with TRBD2 as a possible D gene (6 bases). Germline assignment: CDR1 SGHAT and CDR2 FQNNGV. V gave up 5 bases and J gave up 3 bases, with 13 bases separating them. The CDR3 is made up of 14 amino acids. The CDR3 is CASSPGAGKETQYF. The CDR3 DNA follows: TGTGCCAGCAGCCCCGGGGCGGGGAAAGAGACCCAGTACTTC.

This sequence joins TRBV10-2 and TRBJ1-1, with TRBD1 matching 10 bases. Germline V gene lookup returns CDR1 WSHSY and CDR2 SAAADI. Trimming removed 7 bases from V and 10 bases from J; junction bases left unmatched: 12. This CDR3 comprises 14 residues. CDR3 sequence reads: CASTQSGTGVGAFF. The CDR3 region has the DNA TGCGCCAGCACCCAAAGTGGGACAGGGGTGGGAGCTTTCTTT.

This clone was counted a few times. The J gene is TRBJ1-2, the V gene TRBV9, with 12 bases identical to TRBD1. The ends lost 4 bases at V and 8 bases at J; junction bases unmatched: 9. Germline V gene lookup returns CDR1 SGDLS and CDR2 YYNGEE. The CDR3 is 15 residues long. The CDR3 protein is CASSRTVGTGGGYTF. The CDR3 coding sequence is TGTGCCAGCAGCAGAACCGTGGGGACAGGGGGCGGCTACACCTTC. Using reference TRBV9 and TRBJ1-2 for the parts outside the CDR3, the full variable domain is DSGVTQTPKHLITATGQRVTLRCSPRSGDLSVYWYQQSLDQGLQFLIQYYNGEERAKGNILERFSAQQFPDLHSELNLSSLELGDSALYFCASSRTVGTGGGYTFGSGTRLTVV.